Sequencing of this T cell receptor beta chain was carried out in a study of T cell responses to AZD1222 COVID-19 vaccine. Whole-study findings and limits: Two doses of AZD1222 preceded a rise in Spike-specific TCR breadth and depth. No repertoire was sampled before or during the peak T cell response, only after it. Donor demographics were predominantly white British with a female majority; clonal diversity may be underestimated.

The protocol was immunoSEQ multiplex PCR, while the TCRdb copy is restricted to in-frame clones and leaves out a portion. This sample has roughly 110,000 clones, with roughly nine tenths found just once. Details on this clone: Its target is unknown.

The sequencing here drew on peripheral blood, taken on day 0 of AZD1222 vaccination. The sequence was obtained from an adult in good health.

CDR3 residues: CASSPFGQAGEQYF. The CDR3 DNA reads as TGCGCCAGCAGCCCCTTCGGACAGGCCGGGGAGCAGTACTTC. The rearrangement joins TRBV5-1 to TRBJ2-7; 7 bases fit TRBD1. The CDR3 runs 14 residues. Per the germline V gene, CDR1 is SGHRS and CDR2 is YFSETQ. The trim removed 4 bases at V and 7 bases at J, leaving 11 bases unmatched.